The 17 T cell receptor beta chains given below trace back to one sample, sequenced in a study of CD8 T cells in Susac syndrome (dated by TCRdb to about 2019). Library method: the immunoSEQ multiplex PCR assay. RNA was extracted using the RNeasy kit, and roughly 0.45 to 1 microgram was reverse transcribed with random hexamers. Starting from the raw public reads, TCRdb applied fastp trimming at Q25, assembled clones with MiXCR and retained in-frame beta chains. Records with the same CDR3 protein are collapsed into one entry carrying the most frequent genes and DNA. The sample profile shows about 300,000 distinct CDR3 sequences; about 90% of them were found once. The biggest ten clones account for over 0.05% of the sample. The sequenced sample consisted of CD4+ T cells from PBMCs. These receptors all stem from a human donor with multiple sclerosis.

This rearrangement joins TRBV7-9 to TRBJ1-1; D remains unclear. Trimming removed 4 bases at V and 5 bases at J, with 11 bases between. Germline V gene sequence: CDR1 SEHNR, CDR2 FQNEAQ (reference sequence). CDR3 length: 13 amino acids. The CDR3 loop is CASSSLGRTEAFF. For the CDR3, the DNA is TGTGCCAGCAGCTCACTTGGTAGAACTGAAGCTTTCTTT.

The V call is TRBV7-9, the J call TRBJ2-7; D is possibly TRBD2 (5 bases). V lost 0 bases to trimming and J lost 1 base, with 13 bases between them. The CDR3 loop spans 16 amino acids. Germline V gives CDR1 SEHNR, CDR2 FQNEAQ (reference sequence). CDR3 residues: CASSLAIGSSSYEQYF. The CDR3 DNA reads as TGTGCCAGCAGCTTAGCCATAGGGAGTTCTTCCTACGAGCAGTACTTC.

The CDR3 loop reads CASSPTLAGADTGELFF. CDR3 nucleotide sequence: TGTGCCAGCTCACCAACCCTAGCGGGAGCAGACACCGGGGAGCTGTTTTTT. This chain connects TRBV18 to TRBJ2-2, with TRBD2 matching 10 bases. This CDR3 is built from 17 residues. The ends lost 2 bases at V and 3 bases at J; junction bases unmatched: 6. The germline V gene has CDR1 KGHSH and CDR2 LQKENI.

This chain joins TRBV6-1 and TRBJ1-5; 8 nucleotides align to TRBD1. The CDR3 is 18 amino acids. Germline CDR1 is MNHNS and CDR2 is SASEGT. V dropped 6 bases and J dropped 2; count of bases not matched to a gene: 15. The CDR3 is CASRWTGKDGLGNQPQHF. CDR3 nucleotide sequence: TGTGCCAGCAGATGGACAGGGAAGGATGGATTGGGCAATCAGCCCCAGCATTTT.

This chain joins TRBV29-1 and TRBJ2-5, with 8 nucleotides matching TRBD2. Germline V gene lookup returns CDR1 SQVTM and CDR2 ANQGSEA. The CDR3 has 14 residues. Losses at the gene ends were 7 bases for V and 0 bases for J; bases not matched to a gene: 7. The CDR3 coding sequence is TGCAGCGGGGACGGGAGGGACTACCAAGAGACCCAGTACTTC. Encoded protein: CSGDGRDYQETQYF.

V and J are TRBV27 and TRBJ2-5, with a possible D match to TRBD2 (6 bases). The CDR3 covers 14 residues. Trimming left V 4 bases short and J 8 bases short, with 17 bases between. Germline CDR1 reads MNHEY; CDR2 reads SMNVEV (reference sequence). The CDR3 DNA follows: TGTGCCAGCAGTTCAAGACTAGGGGTGGAAACCCAGTACTTC. Translated, it gives CASSSRLGVETQYF.

CDR3 coding DNA: TGTGCCAGCAGCCAAGTCCTGATTACTGAAGCTTTCTTT. The encoded protein is CASSQVLITEAFF. The chain combines TRBV3-1 with TRBJ1-1; D is undetermined. The V and J ends lost 1 base and 5 bases respectively, with 8 bases between them. The CDR3 is 13 amino acids. Germline V CDR1 and CDR2: LGHDT, YNNKEL (reference sequence).

The rearrangement joins TRBV24-1 to TRBJ2-1; 9 bases agree with TRBD2. The CDR3 has 16 amino acids. The junction had 8 bases not matched to a gene; V was cut back by 2 bases and J by 7 bases. Germline values: CDR1 KGHDR, CDR2 SFDVKD. The CDR3 loop reads CATSDSRGGGRNEQFF. As DNA, the CDR3 is TGTGCCACCAGTGATTCCCGCGGGGGGGGAAGGAATGAGCAGTTCTTC.

The chain is built from TRBV4-2 and TRBJ2-5, with 7 bases matching TRBD2. The CDR3 length is 16 residues. Per the germline V gene, CDR1 is LGHNA and CDR2 is YNFKEQ. Unmatched junction bases numbered 16, after V lost 5 bases and J lost 7 bases. The CDR3 DNA sequence: TGTGCCAGCAGCTTAGTCGCGGGAGAATCAAGAGCGACCCAGTACTTC. Translated: CASSLVAGESRATQYF.

The genes are TRBV11-2 and TRBJ2-3; D may be TRBD2 (5 bases). Germline V CDR1 and CDR2: SGHAT, FQNNGV. The CDR3 has 16 amino acids. The V end was cut by 3 bases, the J end by 4 bases, with 17 bases between. CDR3 bases: TGTGCCAGCAGCTTGAATAGAGGGCCGGGGTCAGATACGCAGTATTTT. Its protein product is CASSLNRGPGSDTQYF.

The chain joins TRBV6-5 to TRBJ1-2, with D unresolved. This CDR3 is 14 amino acids long. V was clipped by 3 bases and J by 4 bases, with 12 bases between them. Germline V gene sequence: CDR1 MNHEY, CDR2 SVGAGI. In nucleotides, the CDR3 is TGTGCCAGCAGTTATCACGGATCCCTCTATGGCTACACCTTC. Its translation: CASSYHGSLYGYTF.

The chain carries TRBV7-9 and TRBJ2-2, with 9 bases fitting TRBD2. The CDR3 has 16 amino acids. Germline trimming cut 1 base from V and 4 bases from J; bases unmatched to any gene: 4. Germline-derived CDR1 and CDR2 are SEHNR and FQNEAQ (reference sequence). Written as DNA, the CDR3 is TGTGCCAGCAGCTTAGGTAGCGGGAGAGGCACCGGGGAGCTGTTTTTT. Translation: CASSLGSGRGTGELFF.

Written as DNA, the CDR3 is TGCAGCGTTGTAATTGTGATCGGGACAGGTAATCAGCCCCAGCATTTT. It translates to CSVVIVIGTGNQPQHF. The chain links TRBV29-1 to TRBJ1-5, with 8 bases lining up with TRBD1. The CDR3 is 16 amino acids. The J segment lost 4 bases and the V segment lost 4 bases, leaving 12 bases of the junction unmatched. The germline V gene encodes CDR1 SQVTM and CDR2 ANQGSEA.

V gene TRBV2 combines with J gene TRBJ2-7, with D perhaps matching TRBD1 or TRBD2 (5 bases each). The germline CDR1 and CDR2 sequences are SNHLY and FYNNEI. The length of the CDR3 is 14 residues. Deletions cut 3 bases from V and 2 bases from J, with 11 bases between. The CDR3 sequence is CASSDWGSPYEQYF. In DNA form, the CDR3 reads TGTGCCAGCAGTGATTGGGGGTCCCCCTACGAGCAGTACTTC.

The rearrangement joins TRBV2 to TRBJ1-2, with D possibly TRBD1 on 6 matching bases. With 6 bases removed from V and 1 base from J, the gap between germline ends came to 12 bases. This CDR3 spans 14 amino acids. Germline CDR1 reads SNHLY; CDR2 reads FYNNEI. The CDR3 loop reads CASSWTDVNYGYTF. The CDR3 nucleotides are TGTGCCAGCAGCTGGACAGACGTTAACTATGGCTACACCTTC.

This clonotype appeared a single time. The chain is built from TRBV5-1 and TRBJ2-7; TRBD2 matches at 12 bases. Germline V gene data show CDR1 as SGHRS and CDR2 as YFSETQ. The CDR3 runs 15 residues. The trim removed 1 base at V and 5 bases at J, leaving 4 bases unmatched. The CDR3 protein is CASSLSSGRVDEQYF. CDR3 coding DNA: TGCGCCAGCAGCTTGTCTAGCGGGAGGGTCGACGAGCAGTACTTC.

CDR3 residues: CASSQDGTSGTESNEQFF. For the CDR3, the DNA is TGCGCCAGCAGCCAAGACGGGACTAGCGGGACTGAATCCAATGAGCAGTTCTTC. The genes are TRBV4-1 and TRBJ2-1; 13 bases are a match to TRBD2. The V segment lost 0 bases and the J segment 6 bases; nucleotides outside the gene matches: 8. Germline V CDR1 and CDR2: MGHRA, YSYEKL. This CDR3 spans 18 amino acids.